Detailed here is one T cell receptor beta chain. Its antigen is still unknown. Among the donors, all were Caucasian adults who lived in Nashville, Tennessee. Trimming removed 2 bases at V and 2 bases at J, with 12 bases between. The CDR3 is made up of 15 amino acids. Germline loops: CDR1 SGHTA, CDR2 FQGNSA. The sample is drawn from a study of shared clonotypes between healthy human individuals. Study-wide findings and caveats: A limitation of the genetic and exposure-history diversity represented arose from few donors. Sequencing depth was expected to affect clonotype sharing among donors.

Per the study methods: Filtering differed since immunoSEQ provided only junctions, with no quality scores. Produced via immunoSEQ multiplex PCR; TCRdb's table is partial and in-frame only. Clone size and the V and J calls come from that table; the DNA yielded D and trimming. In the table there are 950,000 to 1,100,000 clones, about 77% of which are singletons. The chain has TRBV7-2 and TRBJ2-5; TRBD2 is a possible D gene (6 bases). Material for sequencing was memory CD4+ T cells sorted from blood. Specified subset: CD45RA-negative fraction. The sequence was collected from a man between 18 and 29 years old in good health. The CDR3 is CASSLRAGPQETQYF. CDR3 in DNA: TGTGCCAGCAGCTTACGGGCGGGGCCACAAGAGACCCAGTACTTC.